This entry features one TCR beta chain sequence. This entry is derived from a study of blood T cell repertoires in COVID-19. At the level of the study: Samples of COVID-19 (acute and convalescent) were obtained from the United States, Italy and Spain.

CDR3 length equals 20 residues. The cohort comprised adults aged 18 to 89 years residing in approximately 22 US areas. Researchers sorted participants into cohorts using their self-reported clinical history. Within 2 weeks of study entry, exposed participants had contacted a PCR-confirmed or clinician-diagnosed COVID-19 case. TCRdb keeps only in-frame clones here, not all; method: immunoSEQ multiplex PCR. The data show some 150,000 clones, roughly 89% seen once. The chain couples TRBV21-1 to TRBJ1-3; TRBD1 is the table's D call and was not checked against the DNA. TRBV21-1 is classified as a pseudogene. This sequence originates from a woman aged 45-59 years who had been exposed to COVID-19. The specimen sequenced was PBMCs or T cells enriched from blood (not recorded which). DNA for the CDR3: TGTGCCAGCAGCAAAGCTTGGGACAGGGGTTATGGGGCCTCTGGAAACACCATATATTTT. Protein product: CASSKAWDRGYGASGNTIYF.